This T cell receptor beta chain was sequenced for a study of T-cell reconstitution after alpha-beta-depleted transplantation in children. Researchers prepared the TCRbeta library using unique molecular identifiers, the study reports. TCRdb used MiXCR to reprocess the PCR reads, holding one entry per CDR3 protein. This sample has 300,000 or so distinct CDR3 sequences, with more than 20% found just once. This receptor was taken from a male patient younger than 18 who had a stem cell transplant for acute lymphoblastic leukemia, so the T cells may come from the graft donor. The material sequenced was PBMCs, mostly from graft donor cells, taken 180 days after TCRalphabeta/CD19-depleted stem cell transplant.

CDR3 region: CASSQGASGGEQFF. Here the CDR3 DNA reads TGTGCCAGCAGCCAGGGGGCTAGCGGAGGAGAGCAGTTCTTC. The chain recombines TRBV3-1 with TRBJ2-1; a possible D gene is TRBD2 (7 bases). This CDR3 spans 14 amino acids. The V end lost 3 bases, the J end lost 10 bases, and 16 bases lay between the germline ends. Germline CDR1 reads LGHDT; CDR2 reads YNNKEL (reference sequence).